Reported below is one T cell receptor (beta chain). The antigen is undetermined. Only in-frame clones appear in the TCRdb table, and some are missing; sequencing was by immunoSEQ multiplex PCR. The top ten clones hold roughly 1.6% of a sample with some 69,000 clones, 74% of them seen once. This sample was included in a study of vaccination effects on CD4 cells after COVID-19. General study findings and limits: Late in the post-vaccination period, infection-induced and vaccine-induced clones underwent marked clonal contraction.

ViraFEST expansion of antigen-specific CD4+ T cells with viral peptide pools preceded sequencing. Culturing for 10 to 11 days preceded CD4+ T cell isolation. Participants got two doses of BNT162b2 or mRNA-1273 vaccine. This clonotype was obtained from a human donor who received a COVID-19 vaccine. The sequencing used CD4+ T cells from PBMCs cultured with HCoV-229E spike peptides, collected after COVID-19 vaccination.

The CDR3, as DNA: TGCGCCAGCAGCTTGTTGCCAGGGAAGAATGAGCAGTTCTTC. Translating gives CASSLLPGKNEQFF. This rearrangement joins TRBV5-1 to TRBJ2-1; weak D call: TRBD1 (5 bases). This CDR3 is 14 amino acids long. Germline V lookup: CDR1 SGHRS, CDR2 YFSETQ. V shed 1 base and J shed 7 bases, with 12 bases lying between them.